The TCR beta chain described here comes from a study of blood T cell repertoires in COVID-19. On the study more broadly: COVID-19 samples from acute and convalescent phases originated in the United States, Italy and Spain.

CDR1 is SGHRS and CDR2 is YFSETQ in the germline V gene. CDR3 length equals 14 residues. V was trimmed by 0 bases and J by 6 bases, leaving 12 bases between them. Study processing details: Quantification of nucleated cells was approximated via reference gene primer amplification. Assay used: immunoSEQ multiplex PCR; TCRdb lists only in-frame clones, some missing. V and J calls plus clone size are reproduced from that table; the DNA served to infer D and trimming. In the table there are approximately 150,000 clones, over 70% of which are singletons. V and J are TRBV5-1 and TRBJ1-2; D remains unclear. The source material was peripheral blood. The TCR was taken from a woman aged 60 to 75 with acute or convalescent COVID-19. CDR3 in DNA: TGCGCCAGCAGCTTGGCCTTGGAGGGTGATGGCTACACCTTC. Protein product: CASSLALEGDGYTF. Combining the CDR3 with reference TRBV5-1 and TRBJ1-2 gives the whole variable domain KAGVTQTPRYLIKTRGQQVTLSCSPISGHRSVSWYQQTPGQGLQFLFEYFSETQRNKGNFPGRFSGRQFSNSRSEMNVSTLELGDSALYLCASSLALEGDGYTFGSGTRLTVV.